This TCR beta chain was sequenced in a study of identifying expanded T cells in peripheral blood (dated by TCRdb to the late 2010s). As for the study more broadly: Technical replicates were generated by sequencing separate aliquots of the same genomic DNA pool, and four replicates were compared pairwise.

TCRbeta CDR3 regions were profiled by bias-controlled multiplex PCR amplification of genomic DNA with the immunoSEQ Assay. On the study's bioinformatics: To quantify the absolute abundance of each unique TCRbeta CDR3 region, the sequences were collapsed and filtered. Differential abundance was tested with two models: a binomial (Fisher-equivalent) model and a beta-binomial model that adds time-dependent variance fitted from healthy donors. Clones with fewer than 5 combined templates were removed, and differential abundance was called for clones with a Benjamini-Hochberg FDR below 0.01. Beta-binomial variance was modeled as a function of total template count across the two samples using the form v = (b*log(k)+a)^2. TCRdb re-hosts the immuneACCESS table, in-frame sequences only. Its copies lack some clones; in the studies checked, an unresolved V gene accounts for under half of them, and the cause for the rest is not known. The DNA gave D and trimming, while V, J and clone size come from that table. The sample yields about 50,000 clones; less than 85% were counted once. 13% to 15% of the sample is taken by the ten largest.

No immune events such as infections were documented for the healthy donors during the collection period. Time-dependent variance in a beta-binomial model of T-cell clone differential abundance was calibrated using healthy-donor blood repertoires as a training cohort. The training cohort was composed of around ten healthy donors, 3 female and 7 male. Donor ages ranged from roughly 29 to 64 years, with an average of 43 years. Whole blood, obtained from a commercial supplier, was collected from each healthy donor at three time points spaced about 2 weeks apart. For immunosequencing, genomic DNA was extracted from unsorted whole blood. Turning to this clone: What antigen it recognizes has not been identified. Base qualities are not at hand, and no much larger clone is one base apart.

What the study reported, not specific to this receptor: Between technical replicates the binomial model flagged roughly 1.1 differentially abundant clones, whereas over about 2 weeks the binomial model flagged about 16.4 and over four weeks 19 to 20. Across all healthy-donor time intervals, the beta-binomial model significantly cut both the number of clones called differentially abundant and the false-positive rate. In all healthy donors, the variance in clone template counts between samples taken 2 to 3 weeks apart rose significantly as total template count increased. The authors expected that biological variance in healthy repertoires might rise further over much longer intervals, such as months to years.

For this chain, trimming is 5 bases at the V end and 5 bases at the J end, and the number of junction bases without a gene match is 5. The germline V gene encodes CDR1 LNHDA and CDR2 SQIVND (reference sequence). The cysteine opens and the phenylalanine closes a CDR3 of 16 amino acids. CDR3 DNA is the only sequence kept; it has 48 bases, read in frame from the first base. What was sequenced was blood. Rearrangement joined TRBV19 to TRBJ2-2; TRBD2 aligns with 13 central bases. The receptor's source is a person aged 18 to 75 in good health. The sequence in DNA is TGTGCCAGTAGTTTACTAGCGGGAGGGATTACCGGGGAGCTGTTTTTT. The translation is CASSLLAGGITGELFF.